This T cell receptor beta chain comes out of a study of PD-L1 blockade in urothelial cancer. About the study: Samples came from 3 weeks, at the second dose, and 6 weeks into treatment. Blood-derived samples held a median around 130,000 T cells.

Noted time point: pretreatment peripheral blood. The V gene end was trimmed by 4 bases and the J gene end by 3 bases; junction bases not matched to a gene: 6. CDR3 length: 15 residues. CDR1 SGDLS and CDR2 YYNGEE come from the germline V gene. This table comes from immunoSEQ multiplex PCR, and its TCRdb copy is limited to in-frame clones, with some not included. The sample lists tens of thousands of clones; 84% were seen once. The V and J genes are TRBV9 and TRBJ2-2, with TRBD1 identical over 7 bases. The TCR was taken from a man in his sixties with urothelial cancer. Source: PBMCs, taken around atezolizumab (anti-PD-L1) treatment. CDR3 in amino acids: CASSRTGADTGELFF. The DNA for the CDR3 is TGTGCCAGCAGCCGTACAGGGGCGGACACCGGGGAGCTGTTTTTT.